The 20 T cell receptor beta chains below all came from one sample that was sequenced in a study of blood T cells in healthy people across ages. Then a second PCR, running about 6 to 11 cycles, was carried out with a sample-barcoded 5' primer and a J-beta primer mix. TCRdb reanalysed the 5' RACE reads using MiXCR and keeps one entry per CDR3 protein. Counted here are hundreds of thousands of distinct CDR3 sequences, around a quarter occurring once; the ten biggest clones make up under 10%. The same specimen was also included in a second study, on T cells of mothers and their children.

The material sequenced was blood. The receptors originated from a boy aged 5-17 years in good health.

The CDR3 DNA is TGTGCCAGCAGCTTAAGGGACGCGGGACATGTGTTTTTT. This gives the protein CASSLRDAGHVFF. This rearrangement joins TRBV7-2 to TRBJ1-4, with D perhaps TRBD1 (6 bases). The CDR3 is 13 amino acids. The V gene lost 2 bases and the J gene lost 15 bases, with 16 bases spanning the gap. The germline gives CDR1 SGHTA, CDR2 FQGNSA.

V is TRBV20-1 and J is TRBJ1-6; TRBD1 matches 8 bases. After removal of 6 bases from V and 9 bases from J, the junction contained 10 bases not matched to a gene. CDR1 and CDR2 from the germline V gene are DFQATT and SNEGSKA (reference sequence). The CDR3 spans 14 residues. This CDR3 is CSALDRESGSPLHF. For the CDR3, the DNA is TGCAGTGCGCTGGACAGGGAGAGTGGTTCACCCCTCCACTTT.

The chain recombines TRBV11-2 with TRBJ2-2, with 9 bases identical to TRBD2. CDR3 length: 14 amino acids. With 4 bases clipped from V and 8 bases from J, the junction kept 5 bases outside the gene matches. Germline-derived CDR1 and CDR2 are SGHAT and FQNNGV. The CDR3 nucleotides are TGTGCCAGCAGCTCAATAGCGGGAGCTGGGGAGCTGTTTTTT. Its translation is CASSSIAGAGELFF.

This chain uses TRBV6-1 with TRBJ1-4; no reliable D call. Germline values: CDR1 MNHNS, CDR2 SASEGT. V shed 7 bases and J shed 0 bases, with 12 bases lying between them. The CDR3 runs 15 residues. The CDR3 protein is CASIPHGATNEKLFF. CDR3 in DNA: TGTGCCAGCATTCCACATGGAGCAACTAATGAAAAACTGTTTTTT.

The chain links TRBV20-1 to TRBJ2-1; D possibly uses TRBD1 or TRBD2 (5 bases each). This CDR3 comprises 13 residues. Looked up from germline, CDR1 is DFQATT and CDR2 is SNEGSKA (reference sequence). Trimming took 3 bases from V and 6 from J, leaving 12 bases between them. CDR3 region: CSARGPLSNEQFF. DNA of the CDR3: TGCAGTGCTAGGGGACCCCTTTCCAATGAGCAGTTCTTC.

V is TRBV14 and J is TRBJ2-5, with D unresolved. The end of the DNA aligns better with TRBJ2-1, so the J call may be wrong. The CDR3 contains 13 residues. CDR1 is SGHDN, CDR2 FVKESK, per germline. The CDR3, as DNA: TGTGCCAGCAGCCAAGTGCCAGAGGTTGAGCAGTTCTTC. Protein product: CASSQVPEVEQFF.

The chain carries TRBV18 and TRBJ2-5; TRBD2 matches 9 bases. V shed 3 bases and J 1 base; nucleotides not matched to a gene: 3. CDR3 length equals 15 residues. In germline, CDR1 is KGHSH, CDR2 LQKENI. CDR3 nucleotide sequence: TGTGCCAGCTCACCTCCAGCGGGGGGCCAAGAGACCCAGTACTTC. The encoded protein is CASSPPAGGQETQYF. The full variable domain, completed using reference TRBV18 and TRBJ2-5, is NAGVMQNPRHLVRRRGQEARLRCSPMKGHSHVYWYRQLPEEGLKFMVYLQKENIIDESGMPKERFSAEFPKEGPSILRIQQVVRGDSAAYFCASSPPAGGQETQYFGPGTRLLVL.

This clonotype was recorded a few times. V is TRBV5-1 and J is TRBJ1-1; maybe TRBD1 (5 bases). The V gene lost 6 bases and the J gene lost 3 bases, with 12 bases spanning the gap. Germline CDR1 is SGHRS and CDR2 is YFSETQ. The CDR3 covers 13 residues. The CDR3 region has the DNA TGCGCCAGCACAGGGCTATCGGACACTGAAGCTTTCTTT. It codes for CASTGLSDTEAFF.

V is TRBV7-3 and J is TRBJ2-6; 7 bases fit TRBD2. This CDR3 region has 15 residues. With V trimmed by 6 bases and J by 2 bases, 4 bases remained unmatched. In germline, CDR1 is SGHTA, CDR2 FQGTGA. As DNA, the CDR3 is TGTGCCAGCAGTCGTGGGGGGGCTGGGGCCAACGTCCTGACTTTC. Encoded protein: CASSRGGAGANVLTF.

The chain combines TRBV10-2 with TRBJ2-5; TRBD2 aligns across 14 bases. The length of the CDR3 is 15 residues. Germline assignment: CDR1 WSHSY and CDR2 SAAADI. V was clipped by 4 bases and J by 4 bases; unmatched bases: 2. The CDR3 loop is CASSVTSGRGETQYF. CDR3 sequence (DNA): TGCGCCAGCAGTGTGACTAGCGGGAGGGGAGAGACCCAGTACTTC.

V is TRBV20-1 and J is TRBJ1-4, with a tentative D call TRBD1 (5 bases). The ends were cut back, 1 base at V and 10 bases at J, with 25 bases in the middle. Germline loops: CDR1 DFQATT, CDR2 SNEGSKA (reference sequence). This CDR3 has 17 amino acids. CDR3 region: CSARGPSVRGQAGKLFF. DNA of the CDR3: TGCAGTGCTAGAGGTCCCTCTGTCCGGGGCCAGGCTGGAAAACTGTTTTTT.

In its sample, this clonotype was seen many times. This chain connects TRBV13 to TRBJ2-5; TRBD2 is a possible D gene (5 bases). Trimming took off 3 bases at V and 5 bases at J, with 10 bases between the two ends. This CDR3 contains 13 residues. Germline values: CDR1 PRHDT, CDR2 FYEKMQ (reference sequence). CDR3 DNA: TGTGCCAGCAGCTTGAGGGTGGCGGAGACCCAGTACTTC. It translates to CASSLRVAETQYF.

The chain is built from TRBV10-3 and TRBJ1-5, with D unclear. Between the trimmed V and J ends, which lost 8 bases and 0 bases, there was a span of 14 bases. The germline V gene encodes CDR1 ENHRY and CDR2 SYGVKD. The CDR3 has 15 residues. CDR3 in amino acids: CAIGKGGDSNQPQHF. The CDR3 nucleotides are TGTGCCATCGGGAAAGGCGGAGATAGCAATCAGCCCCAGCATTTT.

V is TRBV5-1 and J is TRBJ2-5; 8 bases line up with TRBD2. Trimming took 3 bases from V and 2 from J; bases not matched to a gene: 6. Germline loops: CDR1 SGHRS, CDR2 YFSETQ. CDR3 size: 15 residues. CDR3 coding DNA: TGCGCCAGCAGCTCCACAACTAGCGGTCAAGAGACCCAGTACTTC. Translation: CASSSTTSGQETQYF.

This clonotype was seen only a few times. The genes are TRBV12-3 or TRBV12-4 and TRBJ2-5; D might be TRBD1 (6 bases). The closer fit of TRBJ2-1 to the DNA end suggests the J call may be wrong. CDR3 size: 19 residues. CDR3 nucleotides: TGTGCCAGCAGTGGACCCCAACAGGGCCCGACCGACTCCTACAATGAGCAGTTCTTC. It codes for CASSGPQQGPTDSYNEQFF.

This clonotype showed up just a few times. The J gene is TRBJ2-2, the V gene TRBV5-1; tentative D call: TRBD1 (5 bases). Germline assignment: CDR1 SGHRS and CDR2 YFSETQ. V shed 3 bases and J shed 3 bases, with 12 bases lying between them. The length of the CDR3 is 15 residues. This CDR3 is CASSWEGVDTGELFF. CDR3 DNA sequence: TGCGCCAGCAGCTGGGAAGGGGTCGACACCGGGGAGCTGTTTTTT. The full variable domain, completed using reference TRBV5-1 and TRBJ2-2, is KAGVTQTPRYLIKTRGQQVTLSCSPISGHRSVSWYQQTPGQGLQFLFEYFSETQRNKGNFPGRFSGRQFSNSRSEMNVSTLELGDSALYLCASSWEGVDTGELFFGEGSRLTVL.

V usage is TRBV4-2 and J usage is TRBJ1-2; D is possibly TRBD1 (5 bases). CDR3 length equals 13 residues. CDR1 is LGHNA and CDR2 is YNFKEQ in the germline V gene. Trimming removed 1 base at V and 6 bases at J, with 9 bases between. The DNA for the CDR3 is TGTGCCAGCAGCCAAGTGACAGAAGATGGCTACACCTTC. Encoded protein: CASSQVTEDGYTF.

This clonotype was detected a few times. This chain uses TRBV5-1 with TRBJ1-2; D unresolved. Deletions cut 4 bases from V and 7 bases from J, with 17 bases between. The germline CDR1 and CDR2 sequences are SGHRS and YFSETQ. The CDR3 runs to 14 residues. This chain's CDR3 is CASSPQSDFGGYTF. In DNA form, the CDR3 reads TGCGCCAGCAGCCCCCAGAGTGATTTTGGTGGCTACACCTTC.

The chain employs TRBV7-3 and TRBJ2-2, with TRBD2 as a possible D gene (5 bases). With 4 bases removed from V and 1 base from J, the gap between germline ends came to 16 bases. The germline CDR1 and CDR2 sequences are SGHTA and FQGTGA. This CDR3 is 17 amino acids long. In nucleotides, the CDR3 is TGTGCCAGCAGCTCCTTAGGGCGGGTCGGGAACACCGGGGAGCTGTTTTTT. It yields the protein CASSSLGRVGNTGELFF.

This chain links TRBV5-1 with TRBJ1-1, with D tentatively TRBD1 (5 bases). Trimming cost V 4 bases and J 1 base, with 11 bases left between them. The CDR3 runs to 14 residues. From germline, CDR1 is SGHRS and CDR2 YFSETQ. CDR3 residues: CASSLDSANTEAFF. In nucleotides, the CDR3 is TGCGCCAGCAGCCTCGACAGCGCGAACACTGAAGCTTTCTTT.